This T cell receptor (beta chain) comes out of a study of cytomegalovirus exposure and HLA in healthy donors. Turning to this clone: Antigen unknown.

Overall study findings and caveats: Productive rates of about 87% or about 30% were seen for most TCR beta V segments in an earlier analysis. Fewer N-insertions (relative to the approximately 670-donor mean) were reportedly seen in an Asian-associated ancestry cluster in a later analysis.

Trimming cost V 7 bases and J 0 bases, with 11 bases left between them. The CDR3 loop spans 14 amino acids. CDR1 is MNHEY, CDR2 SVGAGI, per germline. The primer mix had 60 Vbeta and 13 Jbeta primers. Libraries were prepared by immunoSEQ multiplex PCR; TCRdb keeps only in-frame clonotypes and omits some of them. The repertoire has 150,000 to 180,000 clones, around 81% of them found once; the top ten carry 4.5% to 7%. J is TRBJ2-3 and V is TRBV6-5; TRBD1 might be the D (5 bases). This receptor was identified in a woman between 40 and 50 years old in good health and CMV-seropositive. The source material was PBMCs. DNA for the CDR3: TGTGCCAGCAAAGTTCAGGGCAGCACAGATACGCAGTATTTT. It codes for CASKVQGSTDTQYF.